The present TCR beta chain was sequenced within a study of blood T cell repertoires in COVID-19. Participants' own reports of clinical history determined their cohort assignment. This clone showed up just a few times. J was trimmed by 5 bases and V by 3 bases; bases with no gene match: 13. Germline V lookup: CDR1 SGHRS, CDR2 YFSETQ. The CDR3 has 16 amino acids. The method was immunoSEQ multiplex PCR; TCRdb's version includes in-frame clones alone and lacks a portion of them. The table shows around 230,000 clones, with about 80% occurring only once. This TCR was recovered from a man aged 35-49 years who had recovered from COVID-19. The sequenced sample was PBMCs or T cells enriched from blood (not recorded which). The rearrangement uses TRBV5-1 and TRBJ2-7; 8 positions agree with TRBD2. CDR3 loop: CASSSGLGSAGDEQYF. As DNA, the CDR3 is TGCGCCAGCAGCTCGGGACTAGGGAGCGCTGGCGACGAGCAGTACTTC.